Each of the 10 T cell receptor beta chains below was sequenced from the same sample in a study of blood T cell repertoires in COVID-19. Data came from immunoSEQ multiplex PCR; TCRdb stores just in-frame clones and leaves some out. The table has 250,000 or so clones, 75% to 85% seen once. Sequences were obtained from peripheral blood. These receptors were obtained from a man in his forties who had recovered from COVID-19.

The J gene is TRBJ2-5, the V gene TRBV21-1; the D call in the table, TRBD1, was not verified against the DNA. TRBV21-1 is given as a pseudogene. The CDR3 length is 14 residues. CDR3 amino acids: CASTSQGIQETQYF. CDR3 coding DNA: TGTGCCAGCACCAGCCAGGGGATCCAAGAGACCCAGTACTTC.

This clone has a single count. V usage is TRBV3-1 (or the pseudogene TRBV3-2) and J usage is TRBJ2-3, with 8 positions matching TRBD1. The germline gives CDR1 LGHDT, CDR2 YNNKEL (reference sequence). The CDR3 sequence is 17 residues long. J was trimmed by 5 bases and V by 4 bases; bases with no gene match: 14. CDR3 in DNA: TGTGCCAGCAGCCCGAATGTTGGGCGCGGGACAGGAGATACGCAGTATTTT. It specifies CASSPNVGRGTGDTQYF.

In its sample, this clone was seen once. The V call is TRBV11-3, the J call TRBJ2-3; a weak D match, TRBD1 (6 bases). Germline-derived CDR1 and CDR2 are SGHNT and YENEEA. This CDR3 region has 14 residues. Trimming left V 5 bases short and J 2 bases short, with 11 bases between. The CDR3 DNA reads TGTGCCAGCAGCACGACAGGCTCCACAGATACGCAGTATTTT. It encodes CASSTTGSTDTQYF.

The genes are TRBV7-9 and TRBJ2-2; D is ambiguous. The V end was cut by 3 bases, the J end by 3 bases, with 8 bases between. Germline V gene data show CDR1 as SEHNR and CDR2 as FQNEAQ (reference sequence). The CDR3 loop spans 14 amino acids. The CDR3: CASSFIRDTGELFF. The CDR3, as DNA: TGTGCCAGCAGCTTTATCCGGGACACCGGGGAGCTGTTTTTT.

This clone occurred a few times. Other nucleotide sequences from this sample produce the same CDR3. This chain links TRBV19 with TRBJ1-1; tentatively, D is TRBD1 (5 bases). Per germline, CDR1 LNHDA and CDR2 SQIVND (reference sequence). Trimming took 5 bases from V and 3 from J, leaving 10 bases between them. The CDR3 has 13 residues. This chain's CDR3 is CASSPRGYTEAFF. The CDR3 DNA sequence: TGTGCCAGTAGTCCCCGGGGGTACACTGAAGCTTTCTTT.

This rearrangement joins TRBV5-1 to TRBJ2-1; TRBD2 might be the D (5 bases). CDR3 length: 15 amino acids. Germline assignment: CDR1 SGHRS and CDR2 YFSETQ. Trimming removed 4 bases from V and 1 base from J, with 12 bases in between. The CDR3 sequence: CASSAGYGSYNEQFF. The CDR3 DNA follows: TGCGCCAGCAGCGCGGGTTACGGGTCCTACAATGAGCAGTTCTTC.

The J gene is TRBJ2-3, the V gene TRBV5-1; TRBD1 matches 9 bases. Per germline, CDR1 SGHRS and CDR2 YFSETQ. The ends lost 4 bases at V and 4 bases at J; junction bases unmatched: 10. The CDR3 covers 16 residues. The CDR3 reads CASSIGQGSIPDTQYF. The CDR3 nucleotides read TGCGCCAGCAGCATCGGACAGGGGAGTATCCCAGATACGCAGTATTTT.

The table lists this clone with a few counts. CDR3 DNA sequence: TGCAGCGTTGAAGGAGTGAGGGGACTAGCGGAACAAGAGACCCAGTACTTC. This codes for CSVEGVRGLAEQETQYF. The V gene is TRBV29-1, the J gene TRBJ2-5; TRBD2 agrees at 11 bases. There are 17 residues in the CDR3. The germline CDR1 and CDR2 sequences are SQVTM and ANQGSEA. V was clipped by 1 base and J by 2 bases; unmatched bases: 9.

CDR3 residues: CASSSPPRGDGYTF. The CDR3 nucleotides read TGTGCCAGCAGCTCGCCGCCCCGGGGGGACGGCTACACCTTC. The chain links TRBV11-3 to TRBJ1-2, with D tentatively TRBD1 (5 bases). Germline CDR1 and CDR2: SGHNT and YENEEA. V was shortened by 4 bases and J by 8 bases, with 17 bases between the two germline ends. The CDR3 is 14 amino acids. The variable domain in full, with the rest retrieved from reference TRBV11-3 and TRBJ1-2, is EAGVVQSPRYKIIEKKQPVAFWCNPISGHNTLYWYLQNLGQGPELLIRYENEEAVDDSQLPKDRFSAERLKGVDSTLKIQPAELGDSAVYLCASSSPPRGDGYTFGSGTRLTVV.

The chain links TRBV4-3 to TRBJ1-2, with D possibly TRBD1 on 6 matching bases. With 5 bases removed from V and 4 bases from J, the gap between germline ends came to 14 bases. This CDR3 comprises 14 residues. Germline values: CDR1 LGHNA, CDR2 YSLEER. In DNA, the CDR3 is TGCGCCAGCAGCAACAGGGTTACGGCCTATGGCTACACCTTC. Its translation is CASSNRVTAYGYTF.